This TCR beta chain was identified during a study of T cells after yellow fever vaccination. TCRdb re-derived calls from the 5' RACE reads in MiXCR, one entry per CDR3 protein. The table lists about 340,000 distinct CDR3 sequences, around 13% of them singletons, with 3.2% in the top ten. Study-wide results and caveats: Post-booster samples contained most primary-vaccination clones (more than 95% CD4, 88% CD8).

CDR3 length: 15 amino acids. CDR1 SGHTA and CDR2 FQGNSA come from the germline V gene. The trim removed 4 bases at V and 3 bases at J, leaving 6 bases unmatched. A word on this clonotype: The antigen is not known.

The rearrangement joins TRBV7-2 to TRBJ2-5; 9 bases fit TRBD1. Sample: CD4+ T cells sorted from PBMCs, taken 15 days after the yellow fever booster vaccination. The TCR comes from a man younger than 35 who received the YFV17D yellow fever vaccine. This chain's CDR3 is CASSSPGTGKETQYF. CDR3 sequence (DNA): TGTGCCAGCAGCTCACCCGGGACAGGGAAAGAGACCCAGTACTTC.